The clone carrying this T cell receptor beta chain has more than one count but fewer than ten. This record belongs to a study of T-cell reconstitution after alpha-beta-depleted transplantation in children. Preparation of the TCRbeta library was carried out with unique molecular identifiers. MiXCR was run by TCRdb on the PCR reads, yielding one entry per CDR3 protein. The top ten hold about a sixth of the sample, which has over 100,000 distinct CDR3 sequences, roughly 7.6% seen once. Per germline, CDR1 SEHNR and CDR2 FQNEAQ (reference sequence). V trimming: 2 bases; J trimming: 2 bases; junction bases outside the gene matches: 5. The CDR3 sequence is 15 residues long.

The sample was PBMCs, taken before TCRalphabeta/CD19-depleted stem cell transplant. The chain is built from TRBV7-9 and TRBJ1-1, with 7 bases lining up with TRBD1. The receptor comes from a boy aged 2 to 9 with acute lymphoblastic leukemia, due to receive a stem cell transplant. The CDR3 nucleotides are TGTGCCAGCAGCTTACCAGACAGGGATAACACTGAAGCTTTCTTT. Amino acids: CASSLPDRDNTEAFF. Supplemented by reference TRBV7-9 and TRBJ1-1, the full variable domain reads DTGVSQNPRHKITKRGQNVTFRCDPISEHNRLYWYRQTLGQGPEFLTYFQNEAQLEKSRLLSDRFSAERPKGSFSTLEIQRTEQGDSAMYLCASSLPDRDNTEAFFGQGTRLTVV.